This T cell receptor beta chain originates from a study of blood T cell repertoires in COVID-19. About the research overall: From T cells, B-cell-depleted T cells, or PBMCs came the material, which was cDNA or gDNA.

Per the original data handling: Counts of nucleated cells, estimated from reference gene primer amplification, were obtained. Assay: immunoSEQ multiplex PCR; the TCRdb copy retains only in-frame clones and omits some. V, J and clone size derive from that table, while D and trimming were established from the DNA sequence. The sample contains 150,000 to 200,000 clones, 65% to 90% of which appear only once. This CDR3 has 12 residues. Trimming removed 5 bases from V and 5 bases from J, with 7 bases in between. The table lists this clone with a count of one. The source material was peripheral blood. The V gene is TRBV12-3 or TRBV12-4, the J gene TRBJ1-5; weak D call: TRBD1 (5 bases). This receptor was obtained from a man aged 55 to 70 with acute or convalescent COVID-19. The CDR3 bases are TGTGCCAGCAGTCAAGGGGATCAGCCCCAGCATTTT. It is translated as CASSQGDQPQHF.